What follows are 20 T cell receptor beta chains derived from one specimen sequenced in a study of Tregs in tolerant kidney transplant recipients. Libraries were prepared by immunoSEQ multiplex PCR; TCRdb keeps only in-frame clonotypes and omits some of them. The table shows approximately 65,000 clones, with less than 90% occurring only once. Sequenced sample: CD4+ T cells from blood. The receptors here all came from a human donor in good health.

A few counts support this clone. The chain joins TRBV28 to TRBJ2-7; D not certain. Trimming removed 3 bases at V and 5 bases at J, with 11 bases between. This CDR3 is 13 amino acids long. Looked up from germline, CDR1 is MDHEN and CDR2 is SYDVKM. As DNA, the CDR3 is TGTGCCAGCAGTTTGGACGGTAACAACGAGCAGTACTTC. It yields the protein CASSLDGNNEQYF.

The CDR3 DNA follows: TGTGCCAGCAGTTTATCGGGCACTGAAGCTTTCTTT. Amino acid sequence: CASSLSGTEAFF. The rearrangement joins TRBV28 to TRBJ1-1; no firm D call. The CDR3 extends over 12 amino acids. Germline values: CDR1 MDHEN, CDR2 SYDVKM. V was cut by 1 base and J by 4 bases, with 4 bases left in between.

The gene calls are TRBV15 and TRBJ1-2; 7 nucleotides agree with TRBD1. V shed 2 bases, J shed 3 bases, and the junction held 3 bases outside the gene matches. The CDR3 runs 14 residues. CDR1 LNHNV and CDR2 YYDKDF come from the germline V gene (reference sequence). The CDR3 loop reads CATSRIGTDYGYTF. The CDR3, as DNA: TGTGCCACCAGCAGAATTGGGACAGACTATGGCTACACCTTC. The full variable domain, in which reference TRBV15 and TRBJ1-2 provide the parts outside the CDR3, is DAMVIQNPRYQVTQFGKPVTLSCSQTLNHNVMYWYQQKSSQAPKLLFHYYDKDFNNEADTPDNFQSRRPNTSFCFLDIRSPGLGDTAMYLCATSRIGTDYGYTFGSGTRLTVV.

This sequence joins TRBV27 and TRBJ1-2; a weak D match, TRBD1 (5 bases). V was pared by 3 bases and J by 3 bases, with 8 bases between. Looked up from germline, CDR1 is MNHEY and CDR2 is SMNVEV (reference sequence). This CDR3 region has 13 residues. The CDR3 coding sequence is TGTGCCAGCAGTTTCTCAGGGTACTATGGCTACACCTTC. This codes for CASSFSGYYGYTF.

V and J are TRBV4-3 and TRBJ1-2; D might be TRBD1 (6 bases). The CDR3 has 16 amino acids. V lost 4 bases and J lost 1, with 16 bases in between. The germline CDR1 and CDR2 sequences are LGHNA and YSLEER. The CDR3: CASSPARGGSNYGYTF. The DNA for the CDR3 is TGCGCCAGCAGCCCCGCAAGAGGGGGGAGTAACTATGGCTACACCTTC.

The chain has TRBV18 and TRBJ2-1, with D possibly matching TRBD1 (6 bases). Between the trimmed V and J ends, which lost 4 bases and 3 bases, there was a span of 13 bases. The length of the CDR3 is 15 residues. Germline CDR1 KGHSH, CDR2 LQKENI. The CDR3 nucleotides read TGTGCCAGCTCACTCCAGGGGCCCCACTACAATGAGCAGTTCTTC. It encodes CASSLQGPHYNEQFF.

The V and J genes are TRBV19 and TRBJ2-7; D is perhaps TRBD1 or TRBD2 (6 bases each). Germline values: CDR1 LNHDA, CDR2 SQIVND (reference sequence). V was cut by 2 bases and J by 6 bases, with 8 bases left in between. This CDR3 region has 12 residues. The CDR3 is CASSIWGAEQYF. The CDR3 DNA reads TGTGCCAGTAGTATATGGGGGGCCGAGCAGTACTTC.

This rearrangement joins TRBV7-2 to TRBJ2-2; 9 bases are shared with TRBD2. The germline V gene encodes CDR1 SGHTA and CDR2 FQGNSA. With V trimmed by 2 bases and J by 0 bases, 10 bases remained unmatched. The CDR3 consists of 19 residues. CDR3 amino acids: CASSLRLAGAFANTGELFF. The CDR3, as DNA: TGTGCCAGCAGCTTACGGTTAGCGGGGGCCTTCGCGAACACCGGGGAGCTGTTTTTT.

V and J are TRBV10-3 and TRBJ2-1; D may be TRBD2 (6 bases). The CDR3 loop spans 13 amino acids. V shed 10 bases and J shed 0 bases, with 10 bases lying between them. From germline, CDR1 is ENHRY and CDR2 SYGVKD. As DNA, the CDR3 is TGTGCCACCAGACTAGACTCCTACAATGAGCAGTTCTTC. Encoded protein: CATRLDSYNEQFF.

This chain joins TRBV10-1 and TRBJ1-1, with D perhaps TRBD1 (6 bases). CDR1 and CDR2 from the germline V gene are WNHNN and SYGVQD (reference sequence). The CDR3 sequence is 16 residues long. Trimming removed 9 bases at V and 0 bases at J, with 20 bases between. The CDR3: CASPPFGGALNTEAFF. The CDR3 DNA is TGCGCCAGTCCACCCTTTGGGGGGGCTTTGAACACTGAAGCTTTCTTT.

The V gene is TRBV29-1, the J gene TRBJ2-7; 7 positions agree with TRBD1. Per the germline V gene, CDR1 is SQVTM and CDR2 is ANQGSEA. The ends lost 8 bases at V and 3 bases at J; junction bases unmatched: 13. This CDR3 spans 14 amino acids. This chain's CDR3 is CSKSTGTVIYEQYF. The DNA of the CDR3 is TGCAGCAAATCCACCGGGACAGTCATCTACGAGCAGTACTTC.

The V call is TRBV6-1, the J call TRBJ1-1; maybe TRBD1 (6 bases). CDR3 length: 13 residues. Looked up from germline, CDR1 is MNHNS and CDR2 is SASEGT. The V and J ends lost 0 bases and 11 bases respectively, with 13 bases between them. The CDR3 sequence: CASSEALTGWAFF. The CDR3 DNA reads TGTGCCAGCAGTGAAGCGCTCACAGGGTGGGCTTTCTTT.

The chain recombines TRBV5-1 with TRBJ2-7, with unresolved D. This CDR3 region has 14 residues. V lost 3 bases, J lost 7 bases, and 17 bases lay in between. Germline loops: CDR1 SGHRS, CDR2 YFSETQ. CDR3 sequence reads: CASSSAPPAREQYF. CDR3 sequence (DNA): TGCGCCAGCAGCTCAGCGCCCCCGGCCCGAGAGCAGTACTTC.

The rearrangement links TRBV5-1 to TRBJ2-1; the D gene could be TRBD1 or TRBD2 (5 bases each). V lost 1 base to trimming and J lost 6 bases, with 17 bases between them. This CDR3 has 16 amino acids. The V gene's germline CDR1 is SGHRS and CDR2 YFSETQ. CDR3 amino acids: CASSLWETDGGNEQFF. As DNA, the CDR3 is TGCGCCAGCAGCTTGTGGGAGACTGATGGGGGCAATGAGCAGTTCTTC.

There are a few counts of this clone. In the same sample, other DNA sequences code for this CDR3. The chain links TRBV11-3 to TRBJ2-5, with 14 bases identical to TRBD2. The CDR3 length is 15 residues. From germline, CDR1 is SGHNT and CDR2 YENEEA. The trim removed 3 bases at V and 5 bases at J, leaving 2 bases unmatched. CDR3: CASSLTSGRGETQYF. The CDR3 DNA sequence: TGTGCCAGCAGCTTGACTAGCGGGAGGGGGGAGACCCAGTACTTC.

This clone was seen a single time. This chain connects TRBV2 to TRBJ2-2; D gene ambiguous. Germline V gene sequence: CDR1 SNHLY, CDR2 FYNNEI. The ends were cut back, 3 bases at V and 4 bases at J, with 9 bases in the middle. This CDR3 contains 14 residues. In nucleotides, the CDR3 is TGTGCCAGCAGTGATAGTTGGACCACCGGGGAGCTGTTTTTT. Translated, it gives CASSDSWTTGELFF.

The rearrangement joins TRBV7-3 to TRBJ2-2, with TRBD1 identical over 9 bases. CDR1 is SGHTA, CDR2 FQGTGA, per germline. J lost 5 bases, V lost 5 bases, and 6 bases had no gene match. The CDR3 is 15 residues long. This CDR3 is CASSPRDRATGELFF. CDR3 coding DNA: TGTGCCAGCAGCCCCCGGGACAGGGCAACCGGGGAGCTGTTTTTT.

The chain joins TRBV19 to TRBJ2-5; D uncertain. The CDR3 totals 14 residues. The V and J ends lost 1 base and 1 base respectively, with 7 bases between them. Germline CDR1 and CDR2: LNHDA and SQIVND (reference sequence). This chain's CDR3 is CASSIGGSQETQYF. CDR3 DNA: TGTGCCAGTAGTATAGGCGGATCCCAAGAGACCCAGTACTTC. Full variable domain (rest looked up from reference TRBV19 and TRBJ2-5): DGGITQSPKYLFRKEGQNVTLSCEQNLNHDAMYWYRQDPGQGLRLIYYSQIVNDFQKGDIAEGYSVSREKKESFPLTVTSAQKNPTAFYLCASSIGGSQETQYFGPGTRLLVL.

Here the CDR3 reads CASINSGTGLWGYTF. For the CDR3, the DNA is TGTGCCAGTATAAATTCCGGGACAGGCTTGTGGGGCTACACCTTC. The V gene is TRBV28, the J gene TRBJ1-2; 8 positions match TRBD1. This CDR3 spans 15 amino acids. CDR1 is MDHEN and CDR2 is SYDVKM in the germline V gene. V was pared by 9 bases and J by 8 bases, with 17 bases of the junction left unmatched.

In DNA, the CDR3 is TGTGCCAGCAGCTTATTTAATCAGCCCCAGCATTTT. This gives the protein CASSLFNQPQHF. The chain links TRBV5-6 to TRBJ1-5; the D is unclear. This CDR3 is built from 12 residues. Germline V gene sequence: CDR1 SGHDT, CDR2 YYEEEE. The ends were cut back, 2 bases at V and 4 bases at J, with 4 bases in the middle.